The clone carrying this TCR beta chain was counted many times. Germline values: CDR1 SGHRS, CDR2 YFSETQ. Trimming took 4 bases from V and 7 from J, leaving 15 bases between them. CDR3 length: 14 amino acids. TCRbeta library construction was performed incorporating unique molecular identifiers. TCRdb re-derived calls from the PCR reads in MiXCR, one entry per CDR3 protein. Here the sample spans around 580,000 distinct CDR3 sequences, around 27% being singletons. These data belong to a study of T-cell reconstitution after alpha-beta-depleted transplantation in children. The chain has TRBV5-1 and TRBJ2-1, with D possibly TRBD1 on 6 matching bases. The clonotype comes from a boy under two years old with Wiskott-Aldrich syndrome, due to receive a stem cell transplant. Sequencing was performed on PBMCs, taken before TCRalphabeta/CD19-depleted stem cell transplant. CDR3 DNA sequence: TGCGCCAGCAGCGTAAGTCCCACAGGGAATGAGCAGTTCTTC. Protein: CASSVSPTGNEQFF. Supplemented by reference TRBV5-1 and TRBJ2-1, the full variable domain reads KAGVTQTPRYLIKTRGQQVTLSCSPISGHRSVSWYQQTPGQGLQFLFEYFSETQRNKGNFPGRFSGRQFSNSRSEMNVSTLELGDSALYLCASSVSPTGNEQFFGPGTRLTVL.